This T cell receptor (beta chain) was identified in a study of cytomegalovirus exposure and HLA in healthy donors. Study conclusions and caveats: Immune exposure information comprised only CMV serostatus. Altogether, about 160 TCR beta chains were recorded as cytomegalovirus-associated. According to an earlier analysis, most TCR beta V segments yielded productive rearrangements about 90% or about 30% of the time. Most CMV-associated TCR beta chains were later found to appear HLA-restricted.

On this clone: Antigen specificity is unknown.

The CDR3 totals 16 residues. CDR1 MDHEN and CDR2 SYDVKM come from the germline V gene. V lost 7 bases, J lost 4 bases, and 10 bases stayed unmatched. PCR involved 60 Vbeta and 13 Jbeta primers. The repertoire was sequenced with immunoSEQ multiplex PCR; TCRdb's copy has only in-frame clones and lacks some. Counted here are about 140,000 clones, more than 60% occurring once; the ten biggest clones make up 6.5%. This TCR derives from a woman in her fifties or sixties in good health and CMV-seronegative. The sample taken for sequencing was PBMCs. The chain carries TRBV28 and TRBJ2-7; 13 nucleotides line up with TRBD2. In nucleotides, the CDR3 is TGTGCCAGCAAAAAAAACCCGGGACTAGCGGGGTACGAGCAGTACTTC. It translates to CASKKNPGLAGYEQYF.